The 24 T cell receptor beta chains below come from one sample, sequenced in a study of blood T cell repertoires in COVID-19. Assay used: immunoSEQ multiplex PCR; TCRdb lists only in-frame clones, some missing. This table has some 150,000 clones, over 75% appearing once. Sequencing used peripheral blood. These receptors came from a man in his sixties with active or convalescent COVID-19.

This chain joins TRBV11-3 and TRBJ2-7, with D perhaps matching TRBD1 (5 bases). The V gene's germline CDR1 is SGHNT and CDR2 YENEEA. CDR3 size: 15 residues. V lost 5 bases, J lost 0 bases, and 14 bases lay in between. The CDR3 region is CASSPRTTSSYEQYF. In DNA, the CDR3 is TGTGCCAGCAGCCCGCGGACAACCAGCTCCTACGAGCAGTACTTC.

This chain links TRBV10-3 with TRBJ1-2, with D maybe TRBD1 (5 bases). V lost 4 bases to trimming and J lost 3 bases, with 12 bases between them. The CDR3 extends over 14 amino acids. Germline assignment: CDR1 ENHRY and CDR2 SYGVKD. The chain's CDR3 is CAISAGGFDYGYTF. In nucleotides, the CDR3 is TGTGCCATCAGTGCGGGGGGATTCGACTATGGCTACACCTTC.

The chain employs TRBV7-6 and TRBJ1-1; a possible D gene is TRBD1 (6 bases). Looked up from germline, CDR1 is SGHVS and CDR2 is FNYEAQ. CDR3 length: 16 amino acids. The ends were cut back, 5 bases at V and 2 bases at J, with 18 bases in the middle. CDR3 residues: CASSPGQSGANTEAFF. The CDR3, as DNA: TGTGCCAGCAGCCCCGGACAGAGCGGAGCAAACACTGAAGCTTTCTTT.

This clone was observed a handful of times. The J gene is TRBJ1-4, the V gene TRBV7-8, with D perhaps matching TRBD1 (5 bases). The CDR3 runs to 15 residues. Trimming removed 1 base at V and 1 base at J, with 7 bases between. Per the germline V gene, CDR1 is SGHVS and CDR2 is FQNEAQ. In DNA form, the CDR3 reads TGTGCCAGCAGCTTAGGGGGGGTAACTAATGAAAAACTGTTTTTT. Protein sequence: CASSLGGVTNEKLFF.

The CDR3 DNA reads as TGTGCCAGCAGCCCGAGAGGGACTAGGTGGGATACGCAGTATTTT. Its translation is CASSPRGTRWDTQYF. This chain connects TRBV5-6 to TRBJ2-3; 8 positions match TRBD2. The CDR3 length is 15 residues. The germline CDR1 and CDR2 sequences are SGHDT and YYEEEE. The V gene end was trimmed by 4 bases and the J gene end by 6 bases; junction bases not matched to a gene: 10.

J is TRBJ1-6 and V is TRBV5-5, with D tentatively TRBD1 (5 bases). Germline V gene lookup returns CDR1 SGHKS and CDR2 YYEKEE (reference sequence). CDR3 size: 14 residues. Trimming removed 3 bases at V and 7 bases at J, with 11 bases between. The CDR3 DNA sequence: TGTGCCAGCAGCTGGGGGGATAGAAATTCACCCCTCCACTTT. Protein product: CASSWGDRNSPLHF. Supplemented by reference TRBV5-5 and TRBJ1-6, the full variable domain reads DAGVTQSPTHLIKTRGQQVTLRCSPISGHKSVSWYQQVLGQGPQFIFQYYEKEERGRGNFPDRFSARQFPNYSSELNVNALLLGDSALYLCASSWGDRNSPLHFGNGTRLTVT.

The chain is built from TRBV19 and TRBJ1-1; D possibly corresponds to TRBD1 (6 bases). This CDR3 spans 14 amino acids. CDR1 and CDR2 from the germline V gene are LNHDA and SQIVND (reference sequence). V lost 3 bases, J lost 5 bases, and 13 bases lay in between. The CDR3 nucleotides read TGTGCCAGTAGTATGCGAGGGGGAGAGACTGAAGCTTTCTTT. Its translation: CASSMRGGETEAFF.

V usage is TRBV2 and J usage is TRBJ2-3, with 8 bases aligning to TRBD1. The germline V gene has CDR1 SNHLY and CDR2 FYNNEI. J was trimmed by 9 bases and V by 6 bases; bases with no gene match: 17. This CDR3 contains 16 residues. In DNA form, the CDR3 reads TGTGCCAGCAGAGCCCCGGGGCAGGGGGCAGGAGGGACGCAGTATTTT. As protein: CASRAPGQGAGGTQYF.

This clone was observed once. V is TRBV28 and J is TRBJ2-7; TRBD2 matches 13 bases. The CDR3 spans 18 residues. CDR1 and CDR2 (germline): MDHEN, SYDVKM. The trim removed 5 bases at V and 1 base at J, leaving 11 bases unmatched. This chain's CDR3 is CASSQLAGGHGLSYEQYF. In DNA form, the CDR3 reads TGTGCCAGCAGTCAACTAGCGGGAGGGCACGGGTTGTCCTACGAGCAGTACTTC. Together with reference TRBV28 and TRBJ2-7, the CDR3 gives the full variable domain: DVKVTQSSRYLVKRTGEKVFLECVQDMDHENMFWYRQDPGLGLRLIYFSYDVKMKEKGDIPEGYSVSREKKERFSLILESASTNQTSMYLCASSQLAGGHGLSYEQYFGPGTRLTVT.

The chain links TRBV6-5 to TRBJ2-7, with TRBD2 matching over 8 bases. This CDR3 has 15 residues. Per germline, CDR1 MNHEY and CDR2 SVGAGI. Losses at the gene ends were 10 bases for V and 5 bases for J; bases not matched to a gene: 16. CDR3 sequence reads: CATTLVAAGGHEQYF. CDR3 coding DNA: TGTGCCACCACTCTCGTCGCGGCGGGAGGTCACGAGCAGTACTTC.

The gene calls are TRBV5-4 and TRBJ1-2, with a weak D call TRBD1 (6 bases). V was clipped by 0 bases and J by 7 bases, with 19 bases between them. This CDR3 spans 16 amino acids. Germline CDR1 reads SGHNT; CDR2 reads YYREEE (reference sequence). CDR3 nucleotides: TGTGCCAGCAGCTTGGACCCTTCTGGCAGGGGAAGTGGCTACACCTTC. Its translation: CASSLDPSGRGSGYTF.

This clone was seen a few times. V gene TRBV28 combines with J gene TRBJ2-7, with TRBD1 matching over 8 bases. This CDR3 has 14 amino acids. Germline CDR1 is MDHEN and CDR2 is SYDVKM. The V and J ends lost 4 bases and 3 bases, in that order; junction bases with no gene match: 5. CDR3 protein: CASSWTGFVYEQYF. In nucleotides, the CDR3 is TGTGCCAGCAGTTGGACAGGGTTTGTCTACGAGCAGTACTTC. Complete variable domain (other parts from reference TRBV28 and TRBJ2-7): DVKVTQSSRYLVKRTGEKVFLECVQDMDHENMFWYRQDPGLGLRLIYFSYDVKMKEKGDIPEGYSVSREKKERFSLILESASTNQTSMYLCASSWTGFVYEQYFGPGTRLTVT.

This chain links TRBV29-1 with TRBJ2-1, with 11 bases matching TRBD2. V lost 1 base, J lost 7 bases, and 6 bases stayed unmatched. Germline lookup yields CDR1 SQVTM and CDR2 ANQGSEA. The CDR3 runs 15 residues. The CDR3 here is CSVEGASGGHNEQFF. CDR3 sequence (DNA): TGCAGCGTTGAAGGGGCTAGCGGGGGGCATAATGAGCAGTTCTTC.

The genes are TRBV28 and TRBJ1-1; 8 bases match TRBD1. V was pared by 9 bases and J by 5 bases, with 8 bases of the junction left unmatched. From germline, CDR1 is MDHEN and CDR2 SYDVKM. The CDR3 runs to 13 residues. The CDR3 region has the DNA TGTGCCAGTGGGACAGGAGGATGGACTGAAGCTTTCTTT. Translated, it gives CASGTGGWTEAFF.

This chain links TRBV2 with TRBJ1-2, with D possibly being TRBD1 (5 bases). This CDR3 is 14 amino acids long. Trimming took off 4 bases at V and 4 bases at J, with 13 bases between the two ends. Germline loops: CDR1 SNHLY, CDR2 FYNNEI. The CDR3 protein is CASSVEGEGYGYTF. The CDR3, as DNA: TGTGCCAGCAGTGTCGAAGGGGAGGGCTATGGCTACACCTTC.

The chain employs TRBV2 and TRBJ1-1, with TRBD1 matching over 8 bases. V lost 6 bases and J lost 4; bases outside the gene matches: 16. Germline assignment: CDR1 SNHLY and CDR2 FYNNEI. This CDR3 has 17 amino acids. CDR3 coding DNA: TGTGCCAGCAGACGATCTGGCACAGGGGGTATTAGCACTGAAGCTTTCTTT. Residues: CASRRSGTGGISTEAFF. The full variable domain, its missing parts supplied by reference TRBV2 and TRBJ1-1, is EPEVTQTPSHQVTQMGQEVILRCVPISNHLYFYWYRQILGQKVEFLVSFYNNEISEKSEIFDDQFSVERPDGSNFTLKIRSTKLEDSAMYFCASRRSGTGGISTEAFFGQGTRLTVV.

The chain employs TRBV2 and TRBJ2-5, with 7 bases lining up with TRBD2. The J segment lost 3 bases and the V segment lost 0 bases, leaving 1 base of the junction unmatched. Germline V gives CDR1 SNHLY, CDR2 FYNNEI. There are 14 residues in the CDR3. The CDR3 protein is CASSEALAEETQYF. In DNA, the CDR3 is TGTGCCAGCAGTGAAGCGCTAGCGGAAGAGACCCAGTACTTC.

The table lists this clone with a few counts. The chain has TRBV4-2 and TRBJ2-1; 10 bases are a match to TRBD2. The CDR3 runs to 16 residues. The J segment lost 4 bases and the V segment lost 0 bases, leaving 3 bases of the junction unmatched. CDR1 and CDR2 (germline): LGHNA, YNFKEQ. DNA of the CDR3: TGTGCCAGCAGCCAAGATCTTAGCGGGAGGTACAATGAGCAGTTCTTC. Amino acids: CASSQDLSGRYNEQFF.

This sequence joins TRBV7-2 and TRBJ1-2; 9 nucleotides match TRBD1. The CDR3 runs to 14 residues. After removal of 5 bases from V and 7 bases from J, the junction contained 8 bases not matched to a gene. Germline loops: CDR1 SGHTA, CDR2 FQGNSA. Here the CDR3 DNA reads TGTGCCAGCAGCCTAAAACAGGGGGCAGGTGGCTACACCTTC. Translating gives CASSLKQGAGGYTF.

The DNA for the CDR3 is TGTGCCAGCAGCGTAGCAACTACCTACAGGGTAAACTATGGCTACACCTTC. It translates to CASSVATTYRVNYGYTF. The chain links TRBV9 to TRBJ1-2, with D possibly being TRBD1 (6 bases). Between the trimmed V and J ends, which lost 0 bases and 2 bases, there was a span of 17 bases. CDR1 and CDR2 from the germline V gene are SGDLS and YYNGEE. There are 17 residues in the CDR3.

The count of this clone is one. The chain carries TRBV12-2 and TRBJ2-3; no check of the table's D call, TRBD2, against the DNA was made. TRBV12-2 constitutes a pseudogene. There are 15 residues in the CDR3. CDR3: CASRPGGGSSDTQYF. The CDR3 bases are TGTGCAAGTCGCCCCGGGGGTGGTAGTTCAGATACGCAGTATTTT.

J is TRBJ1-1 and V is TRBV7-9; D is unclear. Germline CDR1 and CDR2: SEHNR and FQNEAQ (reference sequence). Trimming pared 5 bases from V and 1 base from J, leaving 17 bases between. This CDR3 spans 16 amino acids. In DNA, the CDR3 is TGTGCCAGCAGCCCTGACATCGGGGAGGAGAACACTGAAGCTTTCTTT. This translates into CASSPDIGEENTEAFF.

The CDR3 DNA reads as TGTGCCAGCACCGAGGAGGGCCCGGAGACCCAGTACTTC. Protein product: CASTEEGPETQYF. The V gene is TRBV2, the J gene TRBJ2-5; perhaps TRBD2 as D (6 bases). Trimming stripped 7 bases from V and 5 bases from J, with 14 bases between. The CDR3 extends over 13 amino acids. Per the germline V gene, CDR1 is SNHLY and CDR2 is FYNNEI.

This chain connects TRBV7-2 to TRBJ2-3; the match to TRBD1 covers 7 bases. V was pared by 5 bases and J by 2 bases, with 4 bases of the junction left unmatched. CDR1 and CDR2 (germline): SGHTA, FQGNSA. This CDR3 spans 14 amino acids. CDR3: CASSKQGNTDTQYF. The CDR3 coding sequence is TGTGCCAGCAGCAAACAGGGGAACACAGATACGCAGTATTTT.